The clone carrying this TCR beta chain was seen only a few times. This entry comes from a study of blood T cells in healthy people across ages. The authors ran a second PCR of about 7 to 12 cycles using a sample-barcoded 5' primer and a J-beta primer mix. All cDNA molecules were each tagged by a template-switch adaptor with 12 random nucleotides. In TCRdb, the 5' RACE reads were re-called with MiXCR into one record per CDR3 protein. This sample has about 1.4 million distinct CDR3 sequences, with around 59% found just once. Russia was home to the donors, healthy Caucasian individuals aged about 6 to 90. Every participating donor contributed roughly 10 milliliters of peripheral blood through a draw. V was pared by 6 bases and J by 5 bases, with 7 bases of the junction left unmatched. This CDR3 has 14 residues. The germline V gene encodes CDR1 MRHNA and CDR2 SNTAGT.

Sequences were obtained from blood. The chain is built from TRBV6-4 and TRBJ2-1, with 7 bases that match TRBD1. The sequence was obtained from a man between 18 and 35 years old in good health. For the CDR3, the DNA is TGTGCCAGCAGCTATGACAGGGACCACAATGAGCAGTTCTTC. Translated: CASSYDRDHNEQFF.